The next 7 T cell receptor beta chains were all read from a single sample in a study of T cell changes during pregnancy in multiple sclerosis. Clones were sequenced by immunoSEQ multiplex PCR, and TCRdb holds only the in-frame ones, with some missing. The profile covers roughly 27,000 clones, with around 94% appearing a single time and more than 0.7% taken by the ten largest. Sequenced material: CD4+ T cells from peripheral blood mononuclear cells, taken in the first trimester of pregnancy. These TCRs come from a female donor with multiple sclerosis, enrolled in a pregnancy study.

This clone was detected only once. CDR3 protein: CASSAAPGQSSYEQYF. CDR3 DNA sequence: TGTGCCAGCAGCGCGGCCCCGGGACAGAGCTCCTACGAGCAGTACTTC. The V call is TRBV9, the J call TRBJ2-7; 7 bases line up with TRBD1. CDR3 length: 16 amino acids. J lost 0 bases, V lost 3 bases, and 9 bases had no gene match. Germline V gene sequence: CDR1 SGDLS, CDR2 YYNGEE.

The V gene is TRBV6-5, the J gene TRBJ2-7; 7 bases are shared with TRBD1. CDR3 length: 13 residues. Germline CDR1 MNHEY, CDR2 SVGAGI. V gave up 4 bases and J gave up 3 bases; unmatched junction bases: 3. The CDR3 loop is CASSLGQHYEQYF. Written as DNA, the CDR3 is TGTGCCAGCAGTTTGGGACAGCACTACGAGCAGTACTTC.

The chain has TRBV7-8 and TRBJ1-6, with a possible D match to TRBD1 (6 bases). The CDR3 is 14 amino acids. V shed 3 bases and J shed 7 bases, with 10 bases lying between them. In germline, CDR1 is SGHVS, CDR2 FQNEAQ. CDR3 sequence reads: CASSFRTDNSPLHF. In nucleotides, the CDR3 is TGTGCCAGCAGCTTCCGGACAGACAATTCACCCCTCCACTTT. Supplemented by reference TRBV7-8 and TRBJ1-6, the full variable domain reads GAGVSQSPRYKVAKRGQDVALRCDPISGHVSLFWYQQALGQGPEFLTYFQNEAQLDKSGLPSDRFFAERPEGSVSTLKIQRTQQEDSAVYLCASSFRTDNSPLHFGNGTRLTVT.

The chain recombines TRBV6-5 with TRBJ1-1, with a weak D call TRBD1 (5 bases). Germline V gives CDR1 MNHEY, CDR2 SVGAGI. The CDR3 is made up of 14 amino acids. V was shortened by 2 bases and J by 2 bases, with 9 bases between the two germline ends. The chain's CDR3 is CASSYGGTNTEAFF. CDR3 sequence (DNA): TGTGCCAGCAGTTACGGGGGGACCAACACTGAAGCTTTCTTT.

The CDR3 nucleotides read TGTGCCAGCAGCTCTCAGGGGGCAGCCAGCGGAAACACCATATATTTT. As protein: CASSSQGAASGNTIYF. V usage is TRBV7-2 and J usage is TRBJ1-3; 8 bases line up with TRBD1. CDR1 and CDR2 (germline): SGHTA, FQGNSA. The length of the CDR3 is 16 residues. V lost 4 bases to trimming and J lost 4 bases; unmatched junction nucleotides: 9.

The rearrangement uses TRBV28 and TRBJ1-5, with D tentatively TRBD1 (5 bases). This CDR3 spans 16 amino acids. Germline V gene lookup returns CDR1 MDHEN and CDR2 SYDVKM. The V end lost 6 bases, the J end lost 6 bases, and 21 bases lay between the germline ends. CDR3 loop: CASRPPSPGVRQPQHF. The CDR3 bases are TGTGCCAGCAGGCCTCCCTCCCCGGGGGTACGTCAGCCCCAGCATTTT.

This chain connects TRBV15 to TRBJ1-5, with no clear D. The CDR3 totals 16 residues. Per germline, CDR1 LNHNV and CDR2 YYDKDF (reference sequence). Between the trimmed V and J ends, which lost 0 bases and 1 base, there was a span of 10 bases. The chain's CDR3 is CATSRDGSGSNQPQHF. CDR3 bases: TGTGCCACCAGCAGAGATGGGTCGGGGAGCAATCAGCCCCAGCATTTT.